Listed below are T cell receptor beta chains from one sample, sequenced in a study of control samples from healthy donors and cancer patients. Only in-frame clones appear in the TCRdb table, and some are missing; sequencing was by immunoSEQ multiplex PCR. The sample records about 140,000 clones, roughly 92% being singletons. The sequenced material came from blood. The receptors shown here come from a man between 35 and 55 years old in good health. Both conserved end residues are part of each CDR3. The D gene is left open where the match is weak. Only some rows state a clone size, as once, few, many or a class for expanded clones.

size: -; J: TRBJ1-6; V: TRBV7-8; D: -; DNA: TGTGCCAGCAGCCCTCGACAGGAGCGCTCCTATAATTCACCCCTCCACTTT; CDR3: CASSPRQERSYNSPLHF
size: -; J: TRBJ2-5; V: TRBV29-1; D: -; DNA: TGCAGCGGGGACACAGGGTCGGCCCAGTACTTC; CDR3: CSGDTGSAQYF
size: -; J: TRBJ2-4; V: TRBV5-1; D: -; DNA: TGCGCCAGCAGCTTGGACTATAGGGCAAATTTCAAAAACATTCAGTACTTC; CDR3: CASSLDYRANFKNIQYF
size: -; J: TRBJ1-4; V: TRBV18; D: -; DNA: TGTGCCAGCTCAAAGGGCGGCGAAAAACTGTTTTTT; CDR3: CASSKGGEKLFF
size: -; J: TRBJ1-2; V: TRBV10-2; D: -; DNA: TGCGCCAGCAGTGAGGGGAGGTGGGGAGTAGACTATGGCTACACCTTC; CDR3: CASSEGRWGVDYGYTF
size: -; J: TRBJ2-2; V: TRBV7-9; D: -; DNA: TGTGCCAGCAGCTCACGGGACCAGGGGACCGGGGAGCTGTTTTTT; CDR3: CASSSRDQGTGELFF
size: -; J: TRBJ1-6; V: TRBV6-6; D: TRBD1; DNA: TGTGCCAGCAGTTACTCGCACAGGGGGAATTCACCCCTCCACTTT; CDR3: CASSYSHRGNSPLHF
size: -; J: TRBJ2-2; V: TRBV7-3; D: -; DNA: TGTGCCAGCAGCCCCGGCGATCAGACCGGGGAGCTGTTTTTT; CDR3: CASSPGDQTGELFF
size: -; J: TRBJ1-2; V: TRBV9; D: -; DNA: TGTGCCAGCAGCGCGGATTTGGCCCCACCAGCCTATGGCTACACCTTC; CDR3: CASSADLAPPAYGYTF
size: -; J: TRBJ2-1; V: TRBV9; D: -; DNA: TGTGCCAGCAGCACAACAGGGTCTCGAAACTCCTACAATGAGCAGTTCTTC; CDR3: CASSTTGSRNSYNEQFF
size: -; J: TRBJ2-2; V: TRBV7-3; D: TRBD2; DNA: TGTGCCAGCAGCTTCCTAGCGGAGCCCACCGGGGAGCTGTTTTTT; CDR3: CASSFLAEPTGELFF
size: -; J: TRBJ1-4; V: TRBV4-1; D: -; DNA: TGCGCCAGCAGCCTGGGGTCTATTGAAAAACTGTTTTTT; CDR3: CASSLGSIEKLFF
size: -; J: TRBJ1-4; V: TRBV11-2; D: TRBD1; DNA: TGTGCCAGCAGCTCGGGACAGGAAACTAATGAAAAACTGTTTTTT; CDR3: CASSSGQETNEKLFF
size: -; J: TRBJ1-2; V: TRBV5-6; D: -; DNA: TGTGCCAGCAGCTTGGCCGTCGAAAGCTATGGCTACACCTTC; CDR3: CASSLAVESYGYTF
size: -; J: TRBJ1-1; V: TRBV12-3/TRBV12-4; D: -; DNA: TGTGCCACCTCCCAGGGAAAGAACACTGAAGCTTTCTTT; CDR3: CATSQGKNTEAFF
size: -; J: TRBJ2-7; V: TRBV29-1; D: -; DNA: TGCAGCGTTGTTTTGGGAAAGACCCCCGAGCAGTACTTC; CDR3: CSVVLGKTPEQYF
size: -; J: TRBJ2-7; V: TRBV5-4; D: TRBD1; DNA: TGTGCCAGCAGCCTCGGGACAGGGATAGTTTACGAGCAGTACTTC; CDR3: CASSLGTGIVYEQYF
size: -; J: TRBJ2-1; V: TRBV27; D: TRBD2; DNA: TGTGCCAGCAGTATGACTAGCGGGAGGGCTTATGAGCAGTTCTTC; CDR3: CASSMTSGRAYEQFF
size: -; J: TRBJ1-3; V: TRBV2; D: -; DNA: TGTGCCAGCAGTGCTTCTTTTTTTGGTAAAGGCAACCCTGGAAACACCATATATTTT; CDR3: CASSASFFGKGNPGNTIYF
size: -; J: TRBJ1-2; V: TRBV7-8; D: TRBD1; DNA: TGTGCCAGCAGCCCTGGACAGGGTTTCGGCTACACCTTC; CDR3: CASSPGQGFGYTF
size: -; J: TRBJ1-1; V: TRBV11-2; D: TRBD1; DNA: TGTGCCAGCAGCGACCTGAAACAGGGGGCAATAAGAAAAGCTTTCTTT; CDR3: CASSDLKQGAIRKAFF
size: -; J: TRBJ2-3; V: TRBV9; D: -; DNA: TGTGCCAGCAGCCGTCAGGCAGGTCAATCTAGCACAGATACGCAGTATTTT; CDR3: CASSRQAGQSSTDTQYF
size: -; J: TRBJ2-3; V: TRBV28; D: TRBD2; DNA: TGTGCCAGCAGTTTATCTAGCGGAAGCACAGATACGCAGTATTTT; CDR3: CASSLSSGSTDTQYF
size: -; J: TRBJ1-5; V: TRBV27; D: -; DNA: TGTGCCAGCAGTTTCAGAGGGAATCAGCCCCAGCATTTT; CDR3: CASSFRGNQPQHF
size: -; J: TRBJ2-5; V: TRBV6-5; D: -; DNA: TGTGCCAGCAGTTACATGGCCAAAGAGACCCAGTACTTC; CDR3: CASSYMAKETQYF
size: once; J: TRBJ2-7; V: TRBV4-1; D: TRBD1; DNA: TGCGCCAGCAGCCAAGTGGGACAGGGGGACTACGAGCAGTACTTC; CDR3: CASSQVGQGDYEQYF
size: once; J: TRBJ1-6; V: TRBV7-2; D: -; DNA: TGTGCCAGCAGCTTAGATCAGGGTGGTAATTCACCCCTCCACTTT; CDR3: CASSLDQGGNSPLHF
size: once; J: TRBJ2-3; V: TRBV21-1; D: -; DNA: TGTGCCAGCACCGAGAGCACAGATACGCAGTATTTT; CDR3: CASTESTDTQYF
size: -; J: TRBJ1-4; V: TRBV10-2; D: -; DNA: TGCGCCAGCAGTGAGTTCGCGATATATGAAAAACTGTTTTTT; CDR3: CASSEFAIYEKLFF
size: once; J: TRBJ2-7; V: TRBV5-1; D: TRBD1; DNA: TGCGCCAGCAGCTTGGAAGGGACAGCCTACGAGCAGTACTTC; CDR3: CASSLEGTAYEQYF
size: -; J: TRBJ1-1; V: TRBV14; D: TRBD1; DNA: TGTGCCAGCAGCCTTCGGACAGGGGGCTGGACTGAAGCTTTCTTT; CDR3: CASSLRTGGWTEAFF
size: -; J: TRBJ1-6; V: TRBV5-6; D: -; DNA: TGTGCCAGCAGCTTGGCTCAGGATAGCTCCTATAATTCACCCCTCCACTTT; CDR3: CASSLAQDSSYNSPLHF
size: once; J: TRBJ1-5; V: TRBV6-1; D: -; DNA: TGTGCCAGCAGTGAAGCTCTTAGTAGCAATCAGCCCCAGCATTTT; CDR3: CASSEALSSNQPQHF
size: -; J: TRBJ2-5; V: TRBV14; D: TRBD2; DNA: TGTGCCAGCAGCCAAGGACTAGCGGGAGTAGAGACCCAGTACTTC; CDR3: CASSQGLAGVETQYF
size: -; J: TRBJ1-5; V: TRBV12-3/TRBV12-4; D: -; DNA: TGTGCCAGCAGTTTCCAGGGGCAGCCCCAGCATTTT; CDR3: CASSFQGQPQHF
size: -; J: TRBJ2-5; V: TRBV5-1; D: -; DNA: TGCGCCAGCAGCTTGGGGCAAAGCCAAGAGACCCAGTACTTC; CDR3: CASSLGQSQETQYF
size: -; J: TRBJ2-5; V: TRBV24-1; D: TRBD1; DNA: TGTGCCACCAGTGATCCGAACGGGACAGATGAGACCCAGTACTTC; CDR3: CATSDPNGTDETQYF
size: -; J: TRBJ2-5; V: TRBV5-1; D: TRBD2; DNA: TGCGCCAGCAGCCGGGGGACTAGCGGACAAGAGACCCAGTACTTC; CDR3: CASSRGTSGQETQYF
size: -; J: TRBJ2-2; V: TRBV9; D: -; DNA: TGTGCCAGCAGCCCATCTCTAGGAGGGGCCGACGGGGAGCTGTTTTTT; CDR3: CASSPSLGGADGELFF
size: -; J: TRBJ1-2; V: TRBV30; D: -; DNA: TGTGCCTGGAGTGTACCCCTAGTAAATGGCTACACCTTC; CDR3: CAWSVPLVNGYTF
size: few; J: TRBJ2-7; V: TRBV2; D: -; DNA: TGTGCCAGCAGAAGGGACGCCAACGAGCAGTACTTC; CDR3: CASRRDANEQYF
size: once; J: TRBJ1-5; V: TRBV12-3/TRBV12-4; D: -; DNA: TGTGCCAGCAGTTTAACCAGCAATCAGCCCCAGCATTTT; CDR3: CASSLTSNQPQHF
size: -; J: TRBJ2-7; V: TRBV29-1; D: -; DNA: TGCAGCGCTATATGGGGTTACGAGCAGTACTTC; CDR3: CSAIWGYEQYF
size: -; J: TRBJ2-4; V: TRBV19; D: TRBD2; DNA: TGTGCCAGTAGTCCCGAACCTCGGACTAGCGAACCAGCCAAAAACATTCAGTACTTC; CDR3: CASSPEPRTSEPAKNIQYF
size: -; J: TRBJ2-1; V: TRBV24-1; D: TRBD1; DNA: TGTGCCACCAGTGGGGACAGGGGGATTTACAATGAGCAGTTCTTC; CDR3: CATSGDRGIYNEQFF
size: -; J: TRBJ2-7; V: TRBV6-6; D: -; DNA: TGTGCCAGCAGTCGCTCGGTGGCGGCCCTCTCCTACGAGCAGTACTTC; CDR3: CASSRSVAALSYEQYF
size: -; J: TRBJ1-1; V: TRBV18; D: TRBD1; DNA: TGTGCCAGCTCGTCGTTCCCCCGGGACAGGGGAGACACTGAAGCTTTCTTT; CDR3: CASSSFPRDRGDTEAFF
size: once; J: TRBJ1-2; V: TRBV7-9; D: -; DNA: TGTGCCAGCAGCCCACAGTCAGCGGCCTATGGCTACACCTTC; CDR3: CASSPQSAAYGYTF
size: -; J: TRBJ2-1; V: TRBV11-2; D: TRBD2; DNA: TGTGCCAGCAGCTCGGCGGGGGGGAGTTACAATGAGCAGTTCTTC; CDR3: CASSSAGGSYNEQFF
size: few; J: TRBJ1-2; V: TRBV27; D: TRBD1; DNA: TGTGCCAGCAGTTTATCAACAGGGGCAACTGGCTACACCTTC; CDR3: CASSLSTGATGYTF
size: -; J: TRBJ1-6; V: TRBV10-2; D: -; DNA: TGCGCCAGCAGGGTTGGGAGGGTCAACTCACCCCTCCACTTT; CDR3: CASRVGRVNSPLHF
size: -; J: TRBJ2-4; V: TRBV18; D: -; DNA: TGTGCCAGCTCGGAGACGGAAAACATTCAGTACTTC; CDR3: CASSETENIQYF